The 12 T cell receptor beta chains given below trace back to one sample, sequenced in a study of cytomegalovirus exposure and HLA in healthy donors. Only in-frame clones appear in the TCRdb table, and some are missing; sequencing was by immunoSEQ multiplex PCR. The sample lists roughly 60,000 clones, 91% occurring once. The sample taken for sequencing was PBMCs. These receptors were taken from a woman aged 25 to 45 in good health and CMV-seronegative.

The chain is built from TRBV30 and TRBJ1-2, with D possibly TRBD1 on 5 matching bases. With 1 base removed from V and 5 bases from J, the gap between germline ends came to 14 bases. This CDR3 region has 14 residues. Per germline, CDR1 GTSNPN and CDR2 SVGIG (reference sequence). For the CDR3, the DNA is TGTGCCTGGAGTGAAACAGGCATCCTGTATGGCTACACCTTC. Its protein product is CAWSETGILYGYTF. The full variable domain, its missing parts supplied by reference TRBV30 and TRBJ1-2, is SQTIHQWPATLVQPVGSPLSLECTVEGTSNPNLYWYRQAAGRGLQLLFYSVGIGQISSEVPQNLSASRPQDRQFILSSKKLLLSDSGFYLCAWSETGILYGYTFGSGTRLTVV.

This clone was observed a single time. This chain links TRBV28 with TRBJ2-2, with TRBD1 as a possible D gene (5 bases). Germline V gene data show CDR1 as MDHEN and CDR2 as SYDVKM. This CDR3 comprises 18 residues. The V and J ends lost 5 bases and 3 bases respectively, with 22 bases between them. This CDR3 reads CASSIFGQGRRYTGELFF. The CDR3 bases are TGTGCCAGCAGTATCTTCGGTCAGGGCAGAAGGTACACCGGGGAGCTGTTTTTT.

This clone was seen a few times. The CDR3 DNA reads as TGTGCCAGCAGACAGGGTTCAGATACGCAGTATTTT. Its translation: CASRQGSDTQYF. The chain recombines TRBV14 with TRBJ2-3; D perhaps matches TRBD1 (6 bases). The germline V gene encodes CDR1 SGHDN and CDR2 FVKESK. CDR3 size: 12 residues. V was shortened by 6 bases and J by 4 bases, with 8 bases between the two germline ends.

CDR3 region: CASSEVTGSGNTIYF. For the CDR3, the DNA is TGTGCCAGCAGTGAAGTGACAGGGAGTGGAAACACCATATATTTT. This chain links TRBV2 with TRBJ1-3; 7 bases are a match to TRBD1. Trimming at V came to 1 base and at J to 3 bases, leaving 3 bases not matched to a gene. The length of the CDR3 is 15 residues. CDR1 SNHLY and CDR2 FYNNEI come from the germline V gene.

The CDR3 DNA reads TGTGCCTGGTGGGACTTGCGTATGAACACCGGGGAGCTGTTTTTT. Translation: CAWWDLRMNTGELFF. The chain joins TRBV30 to TRBJ2-2, with TRBD2 as a possible D gene (6 bases). Germline CDR1 reads GTSNPN; CDR2 reads SVGIG (reference sequence). V lost 5 bases and J 1 base, leaving 14 bases between the germline ends. The CDR3 contains 15 residues.

The rearrangement joins TRBV2 to TRBJ2-7; the match to TRBD2 covers 9 bases. Germline V gives CDR1 SNHLY, CDR2 FYNNEI. With V trimmed by 1 base and J by 1 base, 2 bases remained unmatched. This CDR3 region has 15 residues. As DNA, the CDR3 is TGTGCCAGCAGTGAAGGGCGGGAGGGATCCTACGAGCAGTACTTC. This codes for CASSEGREGSYEQYF.

The V and J genes are TRBV5-1 and TRBJ2-1; 9 bases agree with TRBD2. J lost 2 bases, V lost 5 bases, and 5 bases had no gene match. Germline-derived CDR1 and CDR2 are SGHRS and YFSETQ. This CDR3 has 15 residues. The CDR3 DNA is TGCGCCAGCAGTTTAGCGGGAGCAACCTACAATGAGCAGTTCTTC. Translation: CASSLAGATYNEQFF.

This clone has just one count. The chain combines TRBV9 with TRBJ1-2, with 9 bases aligning to TRBD1. The germline gives CDR1 SGDLS, CDR2 YYNGEE. The CDR3 loop spans 15 amino acids. The junction had 9 bases not matched to a gene; V was cut back by 3 bases and J by 6 bases. CDR3 nucleotides: TGTGCCAGCAGCGGAGGGACAGGGATAGGAAATGGCTACACCTTC. Residues: CASSGGTGIGNGYTF.

This sequence joins TRBV5-1 and TRBJ2-2; 7 bases fit TRBD2. Trimming cost V 0 bases and J 1 base; bases outside gene matches: 0. The CDR3 is 15 residues long. Germline V gene sequence: CDR1 SGHRS, CDR2 YFSETQ. CDR3 region: CASSLAGGNTGELFF. CDR3 bases: TGCGCCAGCAGCTTGGCGGGGGGGAACACCGGGGAGCTGTTTTTT.

The chain is built from TRBV19 and TRBJ1-2, with 9 bases aligning to TRBD1. The CDR3 contains 14 residues. Germline loops: CDR1 LNHDA, CDR2 SQIVND (reference sequence). The V gene end was trimmed by 4 bases and the J gene end by 8 bases; junction bases not matched to a gene: 8. CDR3: CASSTAGTGRGYTF. Here the CDR3 DNA reads TGTGCCAGTAGTACGGCCGGGACAGGGAGAGGCTACACCTTC.

The V gene is TRBV11-2, the J gene TRBJ2-5; D may be TRBD2 (6 bases). The V gene lost 5 bases and the J gene lost 2 bases, with 21 bases spanning the gap. This CDR3 region has 17 residues. Germline V lookup: CDR1 SGHAT, CDR2 FQNNGV. CDR3 protein: CASSGWVGGQDQETQYF. In DNA form, the CDR3 reads TGTGCCAGCAGCGGGTGGGTGGGAGGTCAGGATCAAGAGACCCAGTACTTC.

The V call is TRBV13, the J call TRBJ2-2; 7 nucleotides align to TRBD2. Germline trimming cut 5 bases from V and 7 bases from J; bases unmatched to any gene: 7. CDR1 and CDR2 (germline): PRHDT, FYEKMQ (reference sequence). The CDR3 runs to 14 residues. CDR3 loop: CASSHRTSLGELFF. Here the CDR3 DNA reads TGTGCCAGCAGCCATCGGACTAGTCTCGGGGAGCTGTTTTTT.